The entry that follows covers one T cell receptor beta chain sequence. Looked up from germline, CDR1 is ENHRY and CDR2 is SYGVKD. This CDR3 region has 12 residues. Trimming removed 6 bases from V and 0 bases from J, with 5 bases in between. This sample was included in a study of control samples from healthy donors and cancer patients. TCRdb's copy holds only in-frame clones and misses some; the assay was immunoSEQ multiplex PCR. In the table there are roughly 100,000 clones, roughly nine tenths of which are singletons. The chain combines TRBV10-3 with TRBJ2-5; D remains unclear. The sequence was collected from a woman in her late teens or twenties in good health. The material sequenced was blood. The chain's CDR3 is CAIRGNQETQYF. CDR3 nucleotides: TGTGCCATCAGAGGGAACCAAGAGACCCAGTACTTC.